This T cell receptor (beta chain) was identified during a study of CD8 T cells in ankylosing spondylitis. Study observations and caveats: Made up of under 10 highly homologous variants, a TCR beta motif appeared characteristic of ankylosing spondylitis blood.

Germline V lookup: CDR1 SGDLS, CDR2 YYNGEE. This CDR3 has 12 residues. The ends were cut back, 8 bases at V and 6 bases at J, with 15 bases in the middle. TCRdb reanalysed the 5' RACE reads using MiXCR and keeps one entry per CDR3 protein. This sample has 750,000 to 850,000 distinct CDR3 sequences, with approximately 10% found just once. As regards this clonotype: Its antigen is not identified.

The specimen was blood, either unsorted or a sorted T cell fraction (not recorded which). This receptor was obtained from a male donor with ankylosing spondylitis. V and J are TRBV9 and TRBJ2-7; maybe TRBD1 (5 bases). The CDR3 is CASSRRGSEQYF. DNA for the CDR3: TGTGCCAGTTCCCGAAGGGGTAGCGAGCAGTACTTC.